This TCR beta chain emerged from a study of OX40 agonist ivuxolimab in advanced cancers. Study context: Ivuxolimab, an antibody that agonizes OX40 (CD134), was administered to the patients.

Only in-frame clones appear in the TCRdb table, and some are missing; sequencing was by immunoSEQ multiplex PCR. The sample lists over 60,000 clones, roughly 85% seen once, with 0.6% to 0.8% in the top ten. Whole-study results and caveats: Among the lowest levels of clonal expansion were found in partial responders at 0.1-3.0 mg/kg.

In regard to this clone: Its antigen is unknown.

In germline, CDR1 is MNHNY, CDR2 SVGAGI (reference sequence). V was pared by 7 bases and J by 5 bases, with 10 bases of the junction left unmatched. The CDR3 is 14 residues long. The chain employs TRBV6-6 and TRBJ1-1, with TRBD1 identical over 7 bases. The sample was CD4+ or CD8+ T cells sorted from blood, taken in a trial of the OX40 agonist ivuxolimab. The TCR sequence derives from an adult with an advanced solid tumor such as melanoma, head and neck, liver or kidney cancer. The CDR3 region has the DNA TGTGCCAGCACTCCGGGGCAGGGGGGGACTGAAGCTTTCTTT. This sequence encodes CASTPGQGGTEAFF.